This record covers a single TCR beta chain. Method: immunoSEQ multiplex PCR; TCRdb's copy keeps in-frame clones and lacks some. The sample comprises some 260,000 clones, 88% of which are singletons, and roughly 6.3% rests with the top ten. This sample is drawn from a study of blood T cell repertoires in COVID-19. Whole-study context: PBMCs, B-cell-depleted T cells, or T cells provided the cDNA or gDNA that made up the material.

Germline V gene data show CDR1 as LGHNT and CDR2 as FRNRAP. The length of the CDR3 is 12 residues. Trimming stripped 7 bases from V and 5 bases from J, with 9 bases between. Enrolled during active infection, Seattle patients were then followed longitudinally. This chain connects TRBV12-5 to TRBJ2-1; no firm D call. The sequence was obtained from a woman aged 25 to 39 with COVID-19, enrolled during active disease. The sequenced sample was peripheral blood. The CDR3 protein is CASVRQNNEQFF. In nucleotides, the CDR3 is TGTGCTAGTGTCCGACAAAACAATGAGCAGTTCTTC.